Below are 32 T cell receptor beta chains sequenced from a single sample in a study of blood T cell repertoires in COVID-19. Some clones are missing from TCRdb's copy, which holds only in-frame ones; the method was immunoSEQ multiplex PCR. The sample has 60,000 to 65,000 clones, about nine tenths seen once. The sample comprised peripheral blood. The receptors stem from a woman of 80 years or more with active COVID-19.

The chain has TRBV4-1 and TRBJ1-6; a possible D gene is TRBD1 (6 bases). The V end was cut by 1 base, the J end by 9 bases, with 16 bases between. Germline V gives CDR1 MGHRA, CDR2 YSYEKL. The CDR3 spans 16 residues. As DNA, the CDR3 is TGCGCCAGCAGCCAAGGGGGCCAGGGGCGGAGTTCACCCCTCCACTTT. Translated, it gives CASSQGGQGRSSPLHF.

J is TRBJ2-7 and V is TRBV3-1 (or the pseudogene TRBV3-2), with D possibly matching TRBD1 (6 bases). Germline CDR1 reads LGHDT; CDR2 reads YNNKEL (reference sequence). The CDR3 has 12 amino acids. Between the trimmed V and J ends, which lost 5 bases and 6 bases, there was a span of 11 bases. The CDR3 DNA follows: TGTGCCAGCAGCAAGGGACATGGCGAGCAGTACTTC. It encodes CASSKGHGEQYF.

This clone was recorded only once. The chain has TRBV30 and TRBJ1-2; D not resolved. Germline CDR1 GTSNPN, CDR2 SVGIG (reference sequence). V shed 8 bases and J shed 5 bases, with 21 bases lying between them. There are 14 residues in the CDR3. As DNA, the CDR3 is TGTGCCAGTCGTCCGACGGGGTTCTTTTATGGCTACACCTTC. Residues: CASRPTGFFYGYTF.

The V call is TRBV30, the J call TRBJ2-3; the D gene is possibly TRBD2 (6 bases). Looked up from germline, CDR1 is GTSNPN and CDR2 is SVGIG (reference sequence). The length of the CDR3 is 15 residues. Deletions cut 0 bases from V and 3 bases from J, with 13 bases between. CDR3 DNA: TGTGCCTGGAGTGTATTAGGCGGGAAGACAGATACGCAGTATTTT. Translation: CAWSVLGGKTDTQYF.

The CDR3 DNA reads as TGTGCCAGCATGGGACGGGAGGGGGCCTACGAGCAGTACTTC. Translating gives CASMGREGAYEQYF. The V and J genes are TRBV6-5 and TRBJ2-7, with 8 positions matching TRBD2. The CDR3 sequence is 14 residues long. Losses at the gene ends were 7 bases for V and 2 bases for J; bases not matched to a gene: 7. CDR1 is MNHEY and CDR2 is SVGAGI in the germline V gene.

The rearrangement uses TRBV4-1 and TRBJ2-5; a weak D match, TRBD2 (5 bases). The CDR3 consists of 17 residues. The germline V gene has CDR1 MGHRA and CDR2 YSYEKL. Trimming removed 5 bases at V and 0 bases at J, with 19 bases between. CDR3 sequence (DNA): TGCGCCAGCAGCTCCTACGATGCCAGAGGGAACCAAGAGACCCAGTACTTC. Protein product: CASSSYDARGNQETQYF.

The chain uses TRBV9 and TRBJ2-1, with 7 bases that match TRBD2. V trimming: 3 bases; J trimming: 8 bases; junction bases outside the gene matches: 8. The CDR3 length is 14 residues. Looked up from germline, CDR1 is SGDLS and CDR2 is YYNGEE. DNA of the CDR3: TGTGCCAGCAGCGCCCTTGGTCGGGGGGATGAGCAGTTCTTC. Its translation: CASSALGRGDEQFF.

J is TRBJ2-3 and V is TRBV19, with TRBD2 identical over 7 bases. Per germline, CDR1 LNHDA and CDR2 SQIVND (reference sequence). CDR3 size: 16 residues. With 3 bases clipped from V and 1 base from J, the junction kept 7 bases outside the gene matches. CDR3 coding DNA: TGTGCCAGTAGTATTCGGCCGGGAGGACGCACAGATACGCAGTATTTT. Protein: CASSIRPGGRTDTQYF. Drawing the rest from reference TRBV19 and TRBJ2-3, the complete variable domain is DGGITQSPKYLFRKEGQNVTLSCEQNLNHDAMYWYRQDPGQGLRLIYYSQIVNDFQKGDIAEGYSVSREKKESFPLTVTSAQKNPTAFYLCASSIRPGGRTDTQYFGPGTRLTVL.

The V and J genes are TRBV6-5 and TRBJ2-7; TRBD1 matches at 9 bases. The CDR3 runs to 14 residues. Germline V CDR1 and CDR2: MNHEY, SVGAGI. The ends lost 5 bases at V and 8 bases at J; junction bases unmatched: 10. Here the CDR3 DNA reads TGTGCCAGCAGTCCCATGGGACAGGGTAGTAAGCAGTACGTC. Translating gives CASSPMGQGSKQYV.

The chain joins TRBV5-4 to TRBJ2-7; TRBD2 aligns across 9 bases. V shed 2 bases, J shed 5 bases, and the junction held 5 bases outside the gene matches. The CDR3 runs to 14 residues. Germline loops: CDR1 SGHNT, CDR2 YYREEE (reference sequence). In DNA form, the CDR3 reads TGTGCCAGCAGCTTTAGCGGGAGCGAGGACGAGCAGTACTTC. This sequence encodes CASSFSGSEDEQYF.

The chain is built from TRBV5-1 and TRBJ2-3, with 9 bases lining up with TRBD1. The CDR3 consists of 15 residues. Germline lookup yields CDR1 SGHRS and CDR2 YFSETQ. V dropped 7 bases and J dropped 4; count of bases not matched to a gene: 10. CDR3 DNA sequence: TGCGCCAGCCGCGAATTACAGGGGGCATCAGATACGCAGTATTTT. Its translation: CASRELQGASDTQYF.

The chain has TRBV10-3 and TRBJ1-2, with 10 bases identical to TRBD1. The germline gives CDR1 ENHRY, CDR2 SYGVKD. CDR3 length: 15 amino acids. Germline trimming cut 7 bases from V and 5 bases from J; bases unmatched to any gene: 10. The CDR3 protein is CAINAGTGARYGYTF. In DNA, the CDR3 is TGTGCCATCAACGCCGGGACAGGGGCCAGATATGGCTACACCTTC.

The rearrangement uses TRBV27 and TRBJ2-1, with 8 bases lining up with TRBD1. The CDR3 consists of 14 residues. The junction had 2 bases not matched to a gene; V was cut back by 5 bases and J by 2 bases. Germline CDR1 is MNHEY and CDR2 is SMNVEV (reference sequence). CDR3 in amino acids: CASSRTGPYNEQFF. The CDR3 bases are TGTGCCAGCAGTAGGACAGGGCCCTACAATGAGCAGTTCTTC.

This chain links TRBV28 with TRBJ2-2; TRBD1 aligns across 7 bases. In germline, CDR1 is MDHEN, CDR2 SYDVKM. V was pared by 6 bases and J by 8 bases, with 9 bases of the junction left unmatched. The CDR3 length is 14 residues. The CDR3 nucleotides are TGTGCCAGCAGGAGGACAGGAAGGTTTGGGGAGCTGTTTTTT. Translated, it gives CASRRTGRFGELFF.

V gene TRBV3-1 (or the pseudogene TRBV3-2) combines with J gene TRBJ1-6; D is possibly TRBD1 (5 bases). The V gene lost 0 bases and the J gene lost 10 bases, with 22 bases spanning the gap. The CDR3 is made up of 18 amino acids. Germline CDR1 and CDR2: LGHDT and YNNKEL (reference sequence). The CDR3 reads CASSQDVGGRRAGSPLHF. Here the CDR3 DNA reads TGTGCCAGCAGCCAAGATGTGGGTGGCCGCAGGGCTGGCTCACCCCTCCACTTT.

This chain connects TRBV6-5 to TRBJ2-7, with D unresolved. Germline V gives CDR1 MNHEY, CDR2 SVGAGI. This CDR3 spans 11 amino acids. Trimming took off 6 bases at V and 3 bases at J, with 6 bases between the two ends. For the CDR3, the DNA is TGTGCCAGCAGACGAGACTACGAGCAGTACTTC. Translated, it gives CASRRDYEQYF.

This sequence joins TRBV2 and TRBJ1-2, with D unclear. The V end lost 2 bases, the J end lost 6 bases, and 10 bases lay between the germline ends. CDR1 SNHLY and CDR2 FYNNEI come from the germline V gene. The CDR3 has 13 residues. The CDR3 sequence is CASSEFEGDGYTF. The CDR3 nucleotides are TGTGCCAGCAGTGAATTCGAGGGAGATGGCTACACCTTC.

This chain links TRBV6-5 with TRBJ2-2, with 7 bases fitting TRBD1. Germline V gives CDR1 MNHEY, CDR2 SVGAGI. This CDR3 has 15 residues. With 5 bases clipped from V and 2 bases from J, the junction kept 5 bases outside the gene matches. As DNA, the CDR3 is TGTGCCAGCAGTCGAGGGACAGCCAACACCGGGGAGCTGTTTTTT. Translation gives CASSRGTANTGELFF.

This chain connects TRBV3-1 (or the pseudogene TRBV3-2) to TRBJ1-4, with 8 bases lining up with TRBD1. There are 13 residues in the CDR3. Germline V gene sequence: CDR1 LGHDT, CDR2 YNNKEL (reference sequence). V lost 1 base to trimming and J lost 13 bases; unmatched junction nucleotides: 5. The CDR3 spells CASSQGQGNLLFF. The CDR3 DNA follows: TGTGCCAGCAGCCAAGGACAGGGGAATTTACTGTTTTTT.

V usage is TRBV12-3 or TRBV12-4 and J usage is TRBJ2-2; D is ambiguous. Trimming cost V 6 bases and J 0 bases, with 5 bases left between them. This CDR3 has 13 amino acids. CDR3 sequence reads: CASSLANTGELFF. The CDR3 bases are TGTGCCAGCAGCCTCGCGAACACCGGGGAGCTGTTTTTT.

The chain links TRBV6-1 to TRBJ2-7; possible D gene TRBD1, 5 bases. Germline V lookup: CDR1 MNHNS, CDR2 SASEGT. The CDR3 runs 15 residues. CDR3 sequence: CASSEVAGDSYEQYV. The CDR3, as DNA: TGTGCCAGCAGCGAAGTTGCCGGTGACAGCTACGAGCAGTACGTC.

The chain recombines TRBV24-1 with TRBJ2-5, with TRBD2 matching 7 bases. Germline loops: CDR1 KGHDR, CDR2 SFDVKD. CDR3 length: 14 amino acids. The V and J ends lost 10 bases and 3 bases, in that order; junction bases with no gene match: 10. This chain's CDR3 is CATSPNAGEETQYF. The CDR3 region has the DNA TGTGCCACGTCACCCAACGCGGGAGAAGAGACCCAGTACTTC.

This chain uses TRBV5-4 with TRBJ2-1; D is perhaps TRBD2 (5 bases). This CDR3 is built from 14 residues. Germline values: CDR1 SGHNT, CDR2 YYREEE (reference sequence). Trimming left V 4 bases short and J 5 bases short, with 13 bases between. CDR3 sequence (DNA): TGTGCCAGCAGCATGAGGGCCGCCGACAATGAGCAGTTCTTC. Protein: CASSMRAADNEQFF.

This clone was counted a single time. This chain links TRBV24-1 with TRBJ2-2; maybe TRBD1 (6 bases). Trimming shortened V by 4 bases and J by 5 bases, and 13 bases separated the two germline ends. The germline V gene has CDR1 KGHDR and CDR2 SFDVKD. This CDR3 has 15 amino acids. The DNA of the CDR3 is TGTGCCACCAGTGAGATAAACGGACAGACCGGGGAGCTGTTTTTT. It yields the protein CATSEINGQTGELFF.

This clone occurred a few times. The chain links TRBV6-1 to TRBJ1-6; the D gene is possibly TRBD1 (6 bases). CDR3 length: 15 residues. In germline, CDR1 is MNHNS, CDR2 SASEGT. Trimming left V 2 bases short and J 6 bases short, with 11 bases between. This CDR3 is CASSEQTGSNSPLHF. In DNA, the CDR3 is TGTGCCAGCAGTGAACAGACAGGCTCTAATTCACCCCTCCACTTT.

This rearrangement joins TRBV28 to TRBJ2-1, with TRBD2 identical over 8 bases. CDR1 is MDHEN and CDR2 is SYDVKM in the germline V gene. The junction had 7 bases not matched to a gene; V was cut back by 4 bases and J by 2 bases. The CDR3 contains 16 residues. The CDR3 coding sequence is TGTGCCAGCAGTTCCCCTAGCGGGCGTACCTACAATGAGCAGTTCTTC. Protein product: CASSSPSGRTYNEQFF.

The chain carries TRBV7-2 and TRBJ2-5; 10 nucleotides agree with TRBD2. J lost 2 bases, V lost 6 bases, and 3 bases had no gene match. The CDR3 consists of 14 residues. The germline CDR1 and CDR2 sequences are SGHTA and FQGNSA. CDR3: CASSRTSGQETQYF. The CDR3 DNA is TGTGCCAGCAGTAGGACTAGCGGACAAGAGACCCAGTACTTC.

The gene calls are TRBV28 and TRBJ2-3; 7 positions agree with TRBD1. V lost 8 bases to trimming and J lost 6 bases; unmatched junction nucleotides: 17. The germline CDR1 and CDR2 sequences are MDHEN and SYDVKM. The CDR3 is 16 residues long. CDR3 region: CASRPGQPLLRDTQYF. CDR3 DNA: TGTGCCAGCCGCCCGGGACAGCCTCTTCTTAGGGATACGCAGTATTTT.

The chain combines TRBV5-5 with TRBJ1-1; perhaps TRBD1 as D (5 bases). CDR1 is SGHKS, CDR2 YYEKEE, per germline (reference sequence). V gave up 0 bases and J gave up 0 bases, with 15 bases separating them. The CDR3 sequence is 17 residues long. The CDR3: CASSLGPGGSVNTEAFF. The CDR3 nucleotides are TGTGCCAGCAGCTTGGGTCCCGGGGGGTCAGTGAACACTGAAGCTTTCTTT.

The rearrangement links TRBV5-4 to TRBJ2-7; maybe TRBD1 (6 bases). The CDR3 extends over 16 amino acids. V dropped 4 bases and J dropped 3 bases, with 20 bases sitting between them. CDR1 and CDR2 from the germline V gene are SGHNT and YYREEE (reference sequence). The CDR3 region is CASSRRGLYRDYEQYF. The CDR3 DNA follows: TGTGCCAGCAGCCGCAGGGGTTTGTATAGGGACTACGAGCAGTACTTC.

The V gene is TRBV28, the J gene TRBJ1-1; 11 bases align to TRBD1. This CDR3 comprises 19 residues. The junction had 15 bases not matched to a gene; V was cut back by 6 bases and J by 0 bases. Looked up from germline, CDR1 is MDHEN and CDR2 is SYDVKM. The CDR3 DNA sequence: TGTGCCAGCAGCTTAGACACCGGGACAGGGGGATACATGAACACTGAAGCTTTCTTT. The encoded protein is CASSLDTGTGGYMNTEAFF.

The rearrangement uses TRBV25-1 and TRBJ1-4; 8 nucleotides line up with TRBD1. The junction had 6 bases not matched to a gene; V was cut back by 4 bases and J by 5 bases. Germline V gene sequence: CDR1 MGHDK, CDR2 SYGVNS. The CDR3 consists of 15 residues. The CDR3 region is CASSGRTGPNEKLFF. CDR3 in DNA: TGTGCCAGCAGTGGGCGGACAGGGCCCAATGAAAAACTGTTTTTT.